Included here is one T cell receptor (beta chain) sequence, with context. Its target is unknown. TCR beta sequencing was performed on blood CD8+ and CD4+ T cells. These data are taken from a study of CD8 T cells in Susac syndrome. Overall study: Sequenced Susac syndrome patients included five or six with active disease and under ten who were in remission.

RNA amounts of 0.5 to 1 ug underwent reverse transcription with random hexamers. By means of immunoSEQ multiplex PCR, TCR beta CDR3 spanning 54 Vbeta and 13 Jbeta underwent amplification. MiXCR was run by TCRdb on the immunoSEQ multiplex PCR reads, yielding one entry per CDR3 protein. The sample contains about 180,000 distinct CDR3 sequences, 94% of which appear only once. The CDR3 length is 14 residues. V lost 6 bases, J lost 4 bases, and 10 bases lay in between. Germline V CDR1 and CDR2: SGHAT, FQNNGV. Points from the study as a whole: Within Susac syndrome CD4+ T cell repertoires, clonal expansion was not evident.

This clonotype was obtained from a human donor with Susac syndrome. The chain joins TRBV11-2 to TRBJ1-6, with a tentative D call TRBD1 (6 bases). The sequenced material came from CD4+ T cells from PBMCs. Here the CDR3 reads CASSSGQYNSPLHF. In nucleotides, the CDR3 is TGTGCCAGCAGTTCCGGACAGTATAATTCACCCCTCCACTTT.